This TCR beta chain was profiled in a study of T cells in Graves' hyperthyroidism and ophthalmopathy. Study outcomes and limitations: Separation of ophthalmopathy from stable hyperthyroidism was achieved by a 13 V-J model.

RNA transcripts were the template for amplifying TCR beta CDR3 regions. When the TCR CDR3 underwent first-round RT-PCR, the HTBI primer set was used. TCRdb re-derived calls from the multiplex PCR reads in MiXCR, one entry per CDR3 protein. The sample lists approximately 300,000 distinct CDR3 sequences, about a sixth occurring once. Lactation, pregnancy, other autoimmune disease or uncontrolled infection led to exclusion of patients. The germline V gene has CDR1 DFQATT and CDR2 SNEGSKA (reference sequence). There are 16 residues in the CDR3. Trimming removed 6 bases at V and 2 bases at J, with 22 bases between. A word on this clonotype: Its specificity is not known.

The receptor was derived from an older woman with Graves' ophthalmopathy. V and J are TRBV20-1 and TRBJ1-2; D is unresolved. The sequenced sample was blood. CDR3 amino acids: CSALLGSAFLNYGYTF. CDR3 sequence (DNA): TGCAGTGCCCTCTTGGGATCGGCCTTTTTAAACTATGGCTACACCTTC.